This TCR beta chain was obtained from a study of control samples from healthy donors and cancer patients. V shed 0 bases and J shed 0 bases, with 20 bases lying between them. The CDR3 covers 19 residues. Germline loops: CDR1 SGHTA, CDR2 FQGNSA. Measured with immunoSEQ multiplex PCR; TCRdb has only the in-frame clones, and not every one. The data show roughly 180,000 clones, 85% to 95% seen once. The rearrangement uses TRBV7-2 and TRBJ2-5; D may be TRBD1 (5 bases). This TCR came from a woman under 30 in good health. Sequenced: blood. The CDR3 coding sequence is TGTGCCAGCAGCTTAGCGAGACCGGCAGGGCCTCGGTACCAAGAGACCCAGTACTTC. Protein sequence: CASSLARPAGPRYQETQYF.